The source of this T cell receptor (beta chain) is a study of T-cell reconstitution after alpha-beta-depleted transplantation in children. V was cut by 10 bases and J by 4 bases, with 10 bases left in between. Germline V gene sequence: CDR1 KGHDR, CDR2 SFDVKD. The CDR3 contains 11 residues. Unique molecular identifiers were incorporated when the TCRbeta library was constructed. Using its own MiXCR run on the PCR reads, TCRdb lists one record per CDR3 protein. The top ten hold over 2% of the sample, which has hundreds of thousands of distinct CDR3 sequences, 10% to 15% seen once. Source: PBMCs, mostly from graft donor cells, taken 360 days after TCRalphabeta/CD19-depleted stem cell transplant. The V gene is TRBV24-1, the J gene TRBJ2-7; D gene uncertain. This receptor was obtained from a male patient under 18 who had a stem cell transplant for acute myeloid leukemia, so the T cells may come from the graft donor. The CDR3 protein is CATADGYEQYF. DNA of the CDR3: TGTGCCACGGCCGATGGTTACGAGCAGTACTTC.